This TCR beta chain was observed in a study of blood T cell dynamics during melanoma immunotherapy. Method: immunoSEQ multiplex PCR; TCRdb's copy keeps in-frame clones and lacks some. The data show tens of thousands of clones, around 88% seen once. Germline V lookup: CDR1 SGHNT, CDR2 YYREEE (reference sequence). The ends lost 4 bases at V and 4 bases at J; junction bases unmatched: 7. The CDR3 loop spans 14 amino acids. Time point noted: pre-treatment baseline. One draw preceded checkpoint blockade; another followed its first cycle at week 3. The chain joins TRBV5-4 to TRBJ2-7; 8 bases line up with TRBD2. The sample here was blood, taken from a patient treated with checkpoint blockade. The clonotype was recovered from a human donor with melanoma. The CDR3 coding sequence is TGTGCCAGCAGCCTCAGCGGGAGCACGTACGAGCAGTACTTC. Translated: CASSLSGSTYEQYF.